This paragraph covers one TCR beta chain sequence. Deletions cut 1 base from V and 0 bases from J, with 9 bases between. Germline assignment: CDR1 SGHTA and CDR2 FQGNSA. This CDR3 comprises 15 residues. Measured with immunoSEQ multiplex PCR; TCRdb has only the in-frame clones, and not every one. In the table there are roughly 38,000 clones, 84% of which are singletons. These data come from a study of blood T cell repertoires in COVID-19. Looking at the study overall: T cells, B-cell-depleted T cells, or PBMCs supplied cDNA or gDNA.

This TCR was recovered from a man in his sixties with COVID-19, enrolled during active disease. The genes are TRBV7-2 and TRBJ1-1; D ambiguous. Sequenced: peripheral blood. The CDR3 here is CASSLDKRMNTEAFF. The CDR3 coding sequence is TGTGCCAGCAGCTTAGACAAGAGGATGAACACTGAAGCTTTCTTT.